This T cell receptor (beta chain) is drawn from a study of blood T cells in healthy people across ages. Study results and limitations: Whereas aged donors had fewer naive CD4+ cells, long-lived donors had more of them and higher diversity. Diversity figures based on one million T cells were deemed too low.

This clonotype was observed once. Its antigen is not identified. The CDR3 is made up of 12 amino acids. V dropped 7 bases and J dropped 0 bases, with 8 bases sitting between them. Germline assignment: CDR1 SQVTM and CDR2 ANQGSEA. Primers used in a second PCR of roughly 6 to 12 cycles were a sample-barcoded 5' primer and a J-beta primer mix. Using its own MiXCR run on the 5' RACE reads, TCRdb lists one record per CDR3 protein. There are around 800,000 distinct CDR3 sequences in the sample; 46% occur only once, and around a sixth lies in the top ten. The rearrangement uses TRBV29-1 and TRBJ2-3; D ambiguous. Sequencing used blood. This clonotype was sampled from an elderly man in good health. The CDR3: CSAVGSTDTQYF. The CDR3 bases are TGCAGCGCCGTCGGCAGCACAGATACGCAGTATTTT.